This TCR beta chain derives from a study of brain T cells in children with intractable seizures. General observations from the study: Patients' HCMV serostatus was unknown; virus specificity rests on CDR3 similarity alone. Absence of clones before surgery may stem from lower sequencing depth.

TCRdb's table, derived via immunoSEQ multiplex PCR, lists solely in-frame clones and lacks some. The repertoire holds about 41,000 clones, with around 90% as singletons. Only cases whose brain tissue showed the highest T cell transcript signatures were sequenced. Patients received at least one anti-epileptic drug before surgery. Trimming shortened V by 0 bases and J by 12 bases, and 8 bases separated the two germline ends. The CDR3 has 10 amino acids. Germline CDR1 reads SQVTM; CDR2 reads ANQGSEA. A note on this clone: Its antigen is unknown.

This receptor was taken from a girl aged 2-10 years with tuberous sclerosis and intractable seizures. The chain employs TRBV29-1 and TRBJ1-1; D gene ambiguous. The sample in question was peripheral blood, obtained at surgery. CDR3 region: CSVEDPVSFF. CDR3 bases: TGCAGCGTTGAAGATCCGGTATCTTTCTTT.